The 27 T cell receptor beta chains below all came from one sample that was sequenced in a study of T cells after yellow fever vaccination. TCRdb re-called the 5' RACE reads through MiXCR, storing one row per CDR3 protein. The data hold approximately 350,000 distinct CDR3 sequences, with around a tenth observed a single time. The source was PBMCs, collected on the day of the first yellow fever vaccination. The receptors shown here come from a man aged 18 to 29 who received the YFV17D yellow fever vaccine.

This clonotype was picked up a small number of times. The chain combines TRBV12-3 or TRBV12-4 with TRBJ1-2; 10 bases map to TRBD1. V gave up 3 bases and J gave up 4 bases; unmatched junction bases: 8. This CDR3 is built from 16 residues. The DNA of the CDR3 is TGTGCCAGCAGTTTTGACCCGGGACAGGGGCCCTATGGCTACACCTTC. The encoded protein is CASSFDPGQGPYGYTF.

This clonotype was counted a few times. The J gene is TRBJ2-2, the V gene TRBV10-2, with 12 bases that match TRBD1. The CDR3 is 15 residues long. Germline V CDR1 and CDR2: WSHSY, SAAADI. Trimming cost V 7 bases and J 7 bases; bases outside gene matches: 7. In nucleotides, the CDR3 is TGCGCCAGCACTCCGGGACAGGGGGCTAACGGGGAGCTGTTTTTT. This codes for CASTPGQGANGELFF.

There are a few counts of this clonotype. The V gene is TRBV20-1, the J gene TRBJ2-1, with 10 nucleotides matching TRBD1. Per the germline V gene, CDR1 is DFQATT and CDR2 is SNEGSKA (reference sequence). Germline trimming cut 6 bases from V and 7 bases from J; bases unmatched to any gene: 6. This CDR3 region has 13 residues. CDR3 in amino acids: CSAPGTGDNEQFF. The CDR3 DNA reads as TGCAGTGCACCCGGGACAGGGGATAATGAGCAGTTCTTC.

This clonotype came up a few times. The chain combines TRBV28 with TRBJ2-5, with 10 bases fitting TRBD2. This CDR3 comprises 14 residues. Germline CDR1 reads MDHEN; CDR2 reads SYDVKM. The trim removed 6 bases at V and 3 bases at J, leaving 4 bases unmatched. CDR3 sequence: CASRAGGPKETQYF. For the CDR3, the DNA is TGTGCCAGCAGAGCGGGGGGGCCAAAAGAGACCCAGTACTTC.

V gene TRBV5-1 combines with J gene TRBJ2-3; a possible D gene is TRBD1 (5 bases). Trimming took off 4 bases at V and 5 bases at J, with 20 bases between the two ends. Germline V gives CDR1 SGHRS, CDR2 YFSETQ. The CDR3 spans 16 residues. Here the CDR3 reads CASSPEGRQGVDTQYF. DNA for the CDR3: TGCGCCAGCAGCCCGGAAGGGCGGCAGGGTGTAGATACGCAGTATTTT.

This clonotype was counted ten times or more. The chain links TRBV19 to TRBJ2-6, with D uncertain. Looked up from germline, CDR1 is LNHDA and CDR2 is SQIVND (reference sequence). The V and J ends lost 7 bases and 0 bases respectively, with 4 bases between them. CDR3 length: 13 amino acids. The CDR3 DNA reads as TGTGCCAGTACTGTCTCTGGGGCCAACGTCCTGACTTTC. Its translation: CASTVSGANVLTF.

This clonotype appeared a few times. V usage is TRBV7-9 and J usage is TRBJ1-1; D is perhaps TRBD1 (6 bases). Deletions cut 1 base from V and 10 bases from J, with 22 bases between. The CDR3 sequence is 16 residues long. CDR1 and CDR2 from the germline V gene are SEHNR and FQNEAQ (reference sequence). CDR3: CASSLGAGGRDQAAFF. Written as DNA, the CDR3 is TGTGCCAGCAGCTTAGGCGCCGGGGGCCGAGACCAAGCAGCTTTCTTT.

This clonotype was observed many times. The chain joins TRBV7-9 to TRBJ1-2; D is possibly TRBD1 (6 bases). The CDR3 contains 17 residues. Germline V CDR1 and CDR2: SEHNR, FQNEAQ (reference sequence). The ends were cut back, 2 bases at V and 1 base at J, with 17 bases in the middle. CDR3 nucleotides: TGTGCCAGCAGCTTAACCAGGGGACCGCGATTTAACTATGGCTACACCTTC. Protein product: CASSLTRGPRFNYGYTF.

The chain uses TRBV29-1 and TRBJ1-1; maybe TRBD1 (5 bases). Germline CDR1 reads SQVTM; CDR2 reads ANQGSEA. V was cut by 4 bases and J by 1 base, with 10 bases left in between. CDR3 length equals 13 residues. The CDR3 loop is CSVVRGANTEAFF. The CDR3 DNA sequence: TGCAGCGTTGTACGAGGGGCGAACACTGAAGCTTTCTTT.

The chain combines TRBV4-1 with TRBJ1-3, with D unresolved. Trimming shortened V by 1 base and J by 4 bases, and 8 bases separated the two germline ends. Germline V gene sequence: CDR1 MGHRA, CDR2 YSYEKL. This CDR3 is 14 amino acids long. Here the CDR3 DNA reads TGCGCCAGCAGCCAAGGGTTTACAGGAAACACCATATATTTT. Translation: CASSQGFTGNTIYF.

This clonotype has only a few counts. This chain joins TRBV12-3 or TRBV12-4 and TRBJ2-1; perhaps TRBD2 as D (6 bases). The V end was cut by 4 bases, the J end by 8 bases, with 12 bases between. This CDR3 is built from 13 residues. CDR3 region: CASSSPPGDEQFF. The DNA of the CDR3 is TGTGCCAGCAGTTCTCCGCCGGGGGATGAGCAGTTCTTC.

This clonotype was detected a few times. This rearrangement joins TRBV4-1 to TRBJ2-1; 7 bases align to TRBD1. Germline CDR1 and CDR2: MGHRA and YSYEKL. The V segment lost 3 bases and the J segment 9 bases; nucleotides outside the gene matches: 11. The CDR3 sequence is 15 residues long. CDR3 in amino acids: CASSQELPTGSEQFF. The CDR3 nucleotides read TGCGCCAGCAGCCAGGAACTCCCGACAGGGAGTGAGCAGTTCTTC.

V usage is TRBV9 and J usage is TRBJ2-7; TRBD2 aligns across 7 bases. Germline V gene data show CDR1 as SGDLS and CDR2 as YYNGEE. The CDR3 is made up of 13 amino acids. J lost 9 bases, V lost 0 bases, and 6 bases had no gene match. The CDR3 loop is CASSVGEASGQYF. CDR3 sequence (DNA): TGTGCCAGCAGCGTAGGGGAAGCTAGCGGGCAGTACTTC.

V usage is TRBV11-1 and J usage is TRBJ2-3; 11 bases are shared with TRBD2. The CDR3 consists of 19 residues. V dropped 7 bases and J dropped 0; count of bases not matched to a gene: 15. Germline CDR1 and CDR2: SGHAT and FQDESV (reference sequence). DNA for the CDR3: TGTGCCAGCACCACTTCCCTCACTAGCGGGGGTACCAGCACAGATACGCAGTATTTT. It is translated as CASTTSLTSGGTSTDTQYF.

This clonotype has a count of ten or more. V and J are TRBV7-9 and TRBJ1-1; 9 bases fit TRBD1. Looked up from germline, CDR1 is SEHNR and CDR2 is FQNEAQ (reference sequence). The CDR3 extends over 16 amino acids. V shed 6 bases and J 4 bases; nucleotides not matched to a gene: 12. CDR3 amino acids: CASSRRGGTGSTEAFF. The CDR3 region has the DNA TGTGCCAGCAGTCGTCGAGGCGGGACAGGGAGCACTGAAGCTTTCTTT.

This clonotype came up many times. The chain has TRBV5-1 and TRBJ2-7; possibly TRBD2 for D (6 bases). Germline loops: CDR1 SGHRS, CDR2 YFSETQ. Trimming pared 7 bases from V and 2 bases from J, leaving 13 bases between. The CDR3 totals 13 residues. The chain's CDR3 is CASGAGRTYEQYF. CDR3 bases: TGCGCCAGCGGTGCGGGGAGGACCTACGAGCAGTACTTC.

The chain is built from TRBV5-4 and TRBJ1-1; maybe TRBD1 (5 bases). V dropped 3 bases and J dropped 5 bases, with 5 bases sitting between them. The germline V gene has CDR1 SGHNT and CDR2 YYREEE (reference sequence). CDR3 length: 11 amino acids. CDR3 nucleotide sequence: TGTGCCAGCAGCTACAGGACTGAAGCTTTCTTT. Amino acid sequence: CASSYRTEAFF. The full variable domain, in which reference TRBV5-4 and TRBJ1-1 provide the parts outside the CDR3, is ETGVTQSPTHLIKTRGQQVTLRCSSQSGHNTVSWYQQALGQGPQFIFQYYREEENGRGNFPPRFSGLQFPNYSSELNVNALELDDSALYLCASSYRTEAFFGQGTRLTVV.

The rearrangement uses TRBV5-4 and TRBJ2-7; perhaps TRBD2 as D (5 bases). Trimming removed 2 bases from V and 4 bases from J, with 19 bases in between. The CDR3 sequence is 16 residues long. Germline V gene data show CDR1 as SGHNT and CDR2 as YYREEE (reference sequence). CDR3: CASSFLLAEVDYEQYF. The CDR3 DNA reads TGTGCCAGCAGCTTTCTTTTGGCGGAGGTGGATTACGAGCAGTACTTC.

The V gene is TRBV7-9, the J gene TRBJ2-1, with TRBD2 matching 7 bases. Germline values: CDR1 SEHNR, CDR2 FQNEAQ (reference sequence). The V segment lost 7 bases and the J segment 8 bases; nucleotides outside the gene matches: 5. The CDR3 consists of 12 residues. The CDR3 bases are TGTGCCAGCACCCGGGGGGTGGATGAGCAGTTCTTC. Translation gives CASTRGVDEQFF.

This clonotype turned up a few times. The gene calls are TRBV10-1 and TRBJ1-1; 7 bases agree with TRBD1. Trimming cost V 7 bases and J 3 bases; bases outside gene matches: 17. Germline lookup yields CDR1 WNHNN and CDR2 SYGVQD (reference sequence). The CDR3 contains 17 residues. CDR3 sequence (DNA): TGCGCCAGCACCCCCAACAGGGGAGCATGGTCGGACACTGAAGCTTTCTTT. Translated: CASTPNRGAWSDTEAFF.

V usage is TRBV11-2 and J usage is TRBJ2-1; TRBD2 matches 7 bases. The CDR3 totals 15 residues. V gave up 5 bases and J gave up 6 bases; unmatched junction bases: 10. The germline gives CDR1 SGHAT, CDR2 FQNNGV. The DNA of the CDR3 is TGTGCCAGCAGCCGAGGACTAGTTAAAGGCAATGAGCAGTTCTTC. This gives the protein CASSRGLVKGNEQFF.

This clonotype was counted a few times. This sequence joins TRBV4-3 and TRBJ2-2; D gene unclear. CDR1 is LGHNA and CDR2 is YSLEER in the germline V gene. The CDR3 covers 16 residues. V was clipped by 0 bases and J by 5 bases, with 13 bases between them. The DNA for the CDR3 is TGCGCCAGCAGCCAAGAGACCGGTGGGCCGACCGGGGAGCTGTTTTTT. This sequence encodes CASSQETGGPTGELFF.

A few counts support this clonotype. CDR3 in DNA: TGTGCCAGCCAAGGGGGGGGGCGTAATACGCAGTATTTT. It translates to CASQGGGRNTQYF. The chain employs TRBV27 and TRBJ2-3, with D possibly matching TRBD2 (7 bases). From germline, CDR1 is MNHEY and CDR2 SMNVEV (reference sequence). There are 13 residues in the CDR3. Trimming took off 8 bases at V and 7 bases at J, with 16 bases between the two ends.

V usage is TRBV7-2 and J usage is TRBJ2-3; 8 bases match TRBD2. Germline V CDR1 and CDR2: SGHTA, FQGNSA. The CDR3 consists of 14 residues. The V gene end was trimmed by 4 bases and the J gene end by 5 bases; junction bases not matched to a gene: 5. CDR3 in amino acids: CASSSRRGEDTQYF. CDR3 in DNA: TGTGCCAGCAGCTCTCGGCGGGGGGAAGATACGCAGTATTTT.

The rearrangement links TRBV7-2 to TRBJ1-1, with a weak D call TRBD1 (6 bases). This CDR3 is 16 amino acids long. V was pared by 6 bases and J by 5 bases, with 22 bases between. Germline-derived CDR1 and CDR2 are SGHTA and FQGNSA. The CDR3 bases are TGTGCCAGCAGTCTCCGCAGGGGAGTAGAATTTACTGAAGCTTTCTTT. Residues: CASSLRRGVEFTEAFF.

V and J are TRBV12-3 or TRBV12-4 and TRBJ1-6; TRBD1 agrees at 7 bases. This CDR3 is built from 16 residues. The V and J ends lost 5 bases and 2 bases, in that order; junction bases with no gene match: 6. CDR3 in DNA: TGTGCCAGCAGTCGCGGACAGGTGGCCTATAATTCACCCCTCCACTTT. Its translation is CASSRGQVAYNSPLHF.

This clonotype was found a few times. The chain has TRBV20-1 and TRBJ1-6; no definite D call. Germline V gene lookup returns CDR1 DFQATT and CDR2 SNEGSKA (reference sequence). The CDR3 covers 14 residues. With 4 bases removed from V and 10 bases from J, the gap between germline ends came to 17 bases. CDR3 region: CSAIESLRGSPLHF. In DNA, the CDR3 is TGCAGTGCTATCGAGTCCCTTCGTGGCTCACCCCTCCACTTT.